The clone carrying this T cell receptor (beta chain) has a count of ten or more. Its antigen is still unknown. Germline CDR1 is LGHDT and CDR2 is YNNKEL (reference sequence). J was trimmed by 4 bases and V by 0 bases; bases with no gene match: 2. This CDR3 has 15 residues. The data originate from a study of identical twins. Study-wide results and limits: With beta out-of-frame sequences, excess sharing by twins was weaker. Analyses based on zero insertions could be partly confounded by invariant MAIT and iNKT cells.

Template switching, a step in the protocol, added a universal primer site, and cDNA carried unique molecular identifiers. Via MiXCR, TCRdb re-called the 5' RACE reads, giving one row per CDR3 protein. In the table there are 200,000 to 300,000 distinct CDR3 sequences, roughly an eighth of which are singletons. The sample also formed part of further work on yellow fever vaccine responses in identical twins. As that study records: Vaccine T cell responses of twins reportedly seemed partly convergent and partly personalized.

This TCR came from a woman younger than 30 in good health. The gene calls are TRBV3-1 and TRBJ2-1; 8 bases match TRBD2. The sample was memory (CD45RO+) T cells sorted from blood. The CDR3 nucleotides read TGTGCCAGCAGCCAAGAACTAGCGGTATACAATGAGCAGTTCTTC. This encodes CASSQELAVYNEQFF.